This T cell receptor (beta chain) is from a study of CD4+ T cells in melanoma. V was cut by 3 bases and J by 0 bases, with 12 bases left in between. CDR3 length equals 16 residues. Germline CDR1 SGHTA, CDR2 FQGNSA. Sequencing was performed with immunoSEQ multiplex PCR; in TCRdb, only in-frame clones are kept and a portion is missing. The table includes some 150,000 clones, nearly 95% detected once. The sequence was obtained from a human donor with melanoma. The gene calls are TRBV7-2 and TRBJ1-5; D possibly corresponds to TRBD1 (6 bases). The CDR3 DNA reads TGTGCCAGCAGCTTCGGACAGATATATAGCAATCAGCCCCAGCATTTT. This codes for CASSFGQIYSNQPQHF.